This T cell receptor beta chain comes out of a study of spatial heterogeneity in lung cancer. Whole-study context: The count of detected beta-chain sequences consistently exceeded that of alpha-chain sequences. Points from the study as a whole: Tumoral mutation counts were tracked by counts of expanded intratumoral alpha and beta TCRs. Estimated coverage of tumor T cells was roughly 7% for alpha and 11% to 15% for beta chains.

The study tagged each TCR cDNA molecule with a unique molecular identifier. TCRdb re-called the 5' RACE reads with MiXCR, one entry per CDR3 protein. The sample lists 10,000 or so distinct CDR3 sequences; 8.7% were seen once. Time point indicated: sample taken at primary tumor resection. The sequenced material consisted of unsorted whole RNA from tumor, nontumor lung or frozen PBMC. The CDR3 is 11 residues long. Germline CDR1 ENHRY, CDR2 SYGVKD. V was trimmed by 4 bases and J by 7 bases, leaving 7 bases between them. This clonotype was found many times. As yet, its antigen is unknown. The TCR originated in a female donor with early-stage non-small cell lung cancer. The chain carries TRBV10-3 and TRBJ1-1, with D unresolved. The sequencing here drew on lung tumor tissue, taken at surgery. The CDR3: CAISATHEAFF. As DNA, the CDR3 is TGTGCCATCAGTGCGACCCATGAAGCTTTCTTT.